This T cell receptor beta chain was sequenced for a study of patients and donors after allogeneic stem cell transplantation. TCRdb passed the RT-PCR reads through MiXCR, listing each CDR3 protein once. The table lists approximately 410,000 distinct CDR3 sequences, about a sixth of them singletons, with less than 9.5% in the top ten. The sequence derives from a human donor who was either an allogeneic HSCT recipient or a stem cell or donor lymphocyte infusion donor (not recorded which). It is not recorded whose cells these are; they may come from a transplant donor. What was sequenced was blood, either unsorted or a sorted T cell fraction (not recorded which).

The CDR3 coding sequence is TGCGCCAGCAGCCAAGATGGGGGGAGCGGAGGCTACACCTTC. Translating it yields CASSQDGGSGGYTF. This chain joins TRBV4-3 and TRBJ1-2, with D possibly matching TRBD1 (5 bases). This CDR3 has 14 amino acids. Germline V gives CDR1 LGHNA, CDR2 YSLEER. Trimming left V 0 bases short and J 8 bases short, with 13 bases between.